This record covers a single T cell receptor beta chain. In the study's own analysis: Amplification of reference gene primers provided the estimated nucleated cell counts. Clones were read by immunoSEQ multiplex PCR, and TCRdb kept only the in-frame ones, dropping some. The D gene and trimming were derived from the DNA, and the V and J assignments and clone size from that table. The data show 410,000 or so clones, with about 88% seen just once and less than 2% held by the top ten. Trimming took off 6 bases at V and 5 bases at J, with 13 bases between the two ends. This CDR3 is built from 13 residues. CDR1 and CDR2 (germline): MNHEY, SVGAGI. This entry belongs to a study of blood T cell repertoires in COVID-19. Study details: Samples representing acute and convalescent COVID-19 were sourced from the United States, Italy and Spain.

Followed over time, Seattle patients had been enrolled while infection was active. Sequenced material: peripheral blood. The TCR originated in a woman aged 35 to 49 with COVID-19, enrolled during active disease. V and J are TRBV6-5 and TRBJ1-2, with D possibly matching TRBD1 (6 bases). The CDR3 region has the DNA TGTGCCAGCAGCCCGGAGGGGGGGTATGGCTACACCTTC. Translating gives CASSPEGGYGYTF.